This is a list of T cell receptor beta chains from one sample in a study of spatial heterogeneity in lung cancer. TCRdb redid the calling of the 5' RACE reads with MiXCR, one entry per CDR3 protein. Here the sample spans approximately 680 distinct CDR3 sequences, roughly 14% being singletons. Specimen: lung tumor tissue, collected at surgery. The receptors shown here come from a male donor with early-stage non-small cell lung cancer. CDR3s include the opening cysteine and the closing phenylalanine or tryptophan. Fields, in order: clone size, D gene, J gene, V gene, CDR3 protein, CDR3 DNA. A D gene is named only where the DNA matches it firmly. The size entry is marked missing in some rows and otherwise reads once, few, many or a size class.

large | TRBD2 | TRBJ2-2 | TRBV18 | CASSVGLASNTGELFF | TGTGCCAGCTCAGTGGGACTAGCCTCGAACACCGGGGAGCTGTTTTTT
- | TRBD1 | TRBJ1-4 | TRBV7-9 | CASANRGEKLFF | TGTGCCAGCGCCAACAGGGGTGAAAAACTGTTTTTT
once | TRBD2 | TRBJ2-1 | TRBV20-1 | CSASRGLENEQFF | TGCAGTGCTAGTCGGGGACTAGAGAATGAGCAGTTCTTC
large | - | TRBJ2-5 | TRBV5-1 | CASSLRSGRLQETQYF | TGCGCCAGCAGTCTGAGGTCTGGCCGGCTTCAAGAGACCCAGTACTTC
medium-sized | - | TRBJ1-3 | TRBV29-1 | CSGQGGAGNTIYF | TGCAGCGGGCAGGGTGGAGCTGGAAACACCATATATTTT
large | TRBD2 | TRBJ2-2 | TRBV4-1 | CASSPPPVGLAGLATGELFF | TGCGCCAGCAGCCCCCCGCCCGTGGGACTAGCGGGGTTAGCCACCGGGGAGCTGTTTTTT
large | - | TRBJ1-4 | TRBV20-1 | CSARDRVLREKLFF | TGCAGTGCTAGAGACAGGGTATTAAGGGAAAAACTGTTTTTT
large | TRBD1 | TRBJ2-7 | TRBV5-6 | CASSLPDRYEQYF | TGTGCCAGCAGCTTGCCGGACAGGTACGAGCAGTACTTC
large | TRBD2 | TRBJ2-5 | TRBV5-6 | CASSLRLAGQETQYF | TGTGCCAGCAGCCTGAGACTAGCCGGCCAAGAGACCCAGTACTTC
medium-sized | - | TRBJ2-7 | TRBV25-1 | CASSEGASAAYEQYF | TGTGCCAGCAGTGAGGGCGCTTCGGCCGCCTACGAGCAGTACTTC
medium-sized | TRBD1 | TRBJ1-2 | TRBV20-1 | CSAIPGQRFLDYGYTF | TGCAGTGCTATACCGGGACAGAGATTCCTGGACTATGGCTACACCTTC
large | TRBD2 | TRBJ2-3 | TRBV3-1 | CASSQGPPALGLAGDTQYF | TGTGCCAGCAGCCAAGGCCCCCCGGCTTTGGGACTAGCGGGAGATACGCAGTATTTT
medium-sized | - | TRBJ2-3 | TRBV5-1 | CASSFMSTDTQYF | TGCGCCAGCAGCTTCATGAGCACAGATACGCAGTATTTT
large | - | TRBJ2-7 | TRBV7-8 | CASSLQLAQAGEQYF | TGTGCCAGCAGCTTACAACTAGCCCAGGCCGGCGAGCAGTACTTC
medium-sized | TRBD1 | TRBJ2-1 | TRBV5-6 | CASSTETGPSYNEQFF | TGTGCCAGCAGCACAGAGACAGGGCCCTCATACAATGAGCAGTTCTTC
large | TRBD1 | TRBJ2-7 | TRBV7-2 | CASSISDRAWYEQYF | TGTGCCAGCAGCATCTCCGACAGGGCTTGGTACGAGCAGTACTTC
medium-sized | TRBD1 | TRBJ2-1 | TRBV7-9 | CASSPTGGTSKNEQFF | TGTGCCAGCAGCCCAACAGGGGGGACGTCAAAAAATGAGCAGTTCTTC
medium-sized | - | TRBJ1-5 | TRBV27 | CASRDGGPNQPQHF | TGTGCCAGCAGAGACGGAGGGCCTAATCAGCCCCAGCATTTT
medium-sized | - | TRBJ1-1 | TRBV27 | CASSYLREMTEAFF | TGTGCCAGCAGTTACCTCAGGGAAATGACTGAAGCTTTCTTT
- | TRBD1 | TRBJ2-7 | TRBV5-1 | CASSLATGTYEQYF | TGCGCCAGCAGCTTAGCGACAGGGACCTACGAGCAGTACTTC
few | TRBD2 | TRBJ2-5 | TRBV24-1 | CATSLAGAETQYF | TGTGCCACCAGTCTAGCGGGAGCAGAGACCCAGTACTTC
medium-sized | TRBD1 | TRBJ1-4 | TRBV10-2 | CASSEQGGEKLFF | TGCGCCAGCAGTGAACAGGGGGGTGAAAAACTGTTTTTT
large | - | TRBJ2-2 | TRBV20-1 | CSARDQGTVNTGELFF | TGCAGTGCTAGAGACCAGGGGACGGTGAACACCGGGGAGCTGTTTTTT
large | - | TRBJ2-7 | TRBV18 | CASSPLSAPTYEQYF | TGTGCCAGCTCACCATTGTCAGCACCTACCTACGAGCAGTACTTC
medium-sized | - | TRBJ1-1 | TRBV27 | CASTPPLSTEAFF | TGTGCCAGCACCCCACCTTTATCCACTGAAGCTTTCTTT
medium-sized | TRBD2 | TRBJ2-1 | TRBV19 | CATRLAAYNEQFF | TGTGCCACCAGACTAGCGGCATACAATGAGCAGTTCTTC
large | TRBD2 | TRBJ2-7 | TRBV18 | CASSPTSGSYEQYF | TGTGCCAGCTCACCTACTAGCGGATCCTACGAGCAGTACTTC
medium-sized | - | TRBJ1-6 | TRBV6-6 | CASSIWGNNSPLHF | TGTGCCAGCAGCATATGGGGAAATAATTCACCCCTCCACTTT
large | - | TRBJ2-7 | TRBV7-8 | CASSLTRSSYEQYF | TGTGCCAGCAGCTTAACGAGGAGCTCCTACGAGCAGTACTTC
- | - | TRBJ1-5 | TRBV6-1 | CASSVGLGGIPQPQHF | TGTGCCAGCAGTGTTGGGTTAGGGGGGATCCCTCAGCCCCAGCATTTT
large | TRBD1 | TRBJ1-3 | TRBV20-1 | CSAKKGTGLNTIYF | TGCAGTGCCAAAAAAGGGACAGGGCTAAACACCATATATTTT
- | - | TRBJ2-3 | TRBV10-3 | CASSPTRLLRVDTQYF | TGTGCCAGCAGCCCGACTCGACTCCTTCGGGTAGATACGCAGTATTTT
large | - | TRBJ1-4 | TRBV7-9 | CASSRGQVEGQLFF | TGTGCCAGCAGCCGAGGACAAGTGGAAGGACAACTGTTTTTT
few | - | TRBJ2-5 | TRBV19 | CVTAGTETQYF | TGTGTCACGGCGGGGACGGAGACCCAGTACTTC
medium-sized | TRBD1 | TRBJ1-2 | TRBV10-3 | CATTAGTGGYGYTF | TGTGCCACCACCGCCGGGACAGGGGGTTATGGCTACACCTTC
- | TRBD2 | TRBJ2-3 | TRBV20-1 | CSASSTGLAGTDTQYF | TGCAGTGCTAGTTCAACGGGACTAGCTGGGACAGATACGCAGTATTTT
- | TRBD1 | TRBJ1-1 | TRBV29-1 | CSVQGQANTEAFF | TGCAGCGTCCAAGGACAGGCGAACACTGAAGCTTTCTTT
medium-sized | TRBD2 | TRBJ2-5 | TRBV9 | CASSVVAGVWETQYF | TGTGCCAGCAGCGTAGTAGCGGGGGTTTGGGAGACCCAGTACTTC